What follows is one TCR beta chain and its context. Its antigen is not known. Unstimulated PBMCs were sorted into CD3+CD4+ and CD3+CD8+ populations. These data are taken from a study of T cell clones after liver transplantation. About the research overall: Third-party-reactive TCRbeta sequences from pre-transplant mixed lymphocyte reactions served as antigen-independent comparators. Points from the study as a whole: Migration into the graft, not deletion, may explain lost graft donor-reactive T cells.

The CDR3 runs 14 residues. Germline V gives CDR1 ENHRY, CDR2 SYGVKD. V lost 10 bases and J 4 bases, leaving 17 bases between the germline ends. The data were produced by immunoSEQ multiplex PCR, yet TCRdb's version contains in-frame clones alone and is incomplete. The top ten hold 0.75% to 1% of the sample, which has 65,000 to 70,000 clones, almost 95% seen once. The V and J genes are TRBV10-3 and TRBJ2-1; TRBD2 might be the D (6 bases). This specimen was CD4+ T cells from blood, taken around 27 months after liver transplant. The receptor comes from a human patient who received a liver transplant. Some T cells may arise from the graft donor. The CDR3 spells CATNQLAGYNEQFF. The CDR3 coding sequence is TGTGCCACCAACCAATTGGCGGGATACAATGAGCAGTTCTTC.